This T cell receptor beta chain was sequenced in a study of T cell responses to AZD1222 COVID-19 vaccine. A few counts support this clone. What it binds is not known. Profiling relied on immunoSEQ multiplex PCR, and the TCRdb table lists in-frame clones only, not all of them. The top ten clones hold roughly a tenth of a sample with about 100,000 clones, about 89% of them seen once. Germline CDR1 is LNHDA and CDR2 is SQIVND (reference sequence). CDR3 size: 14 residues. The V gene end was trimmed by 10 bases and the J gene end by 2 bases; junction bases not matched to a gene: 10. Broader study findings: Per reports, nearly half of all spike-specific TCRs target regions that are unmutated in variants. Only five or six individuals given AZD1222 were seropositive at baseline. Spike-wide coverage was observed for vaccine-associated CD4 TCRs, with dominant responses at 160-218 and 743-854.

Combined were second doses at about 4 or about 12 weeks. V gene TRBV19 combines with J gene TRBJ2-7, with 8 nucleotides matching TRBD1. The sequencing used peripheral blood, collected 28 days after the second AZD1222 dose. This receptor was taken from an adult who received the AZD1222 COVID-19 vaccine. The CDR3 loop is CATRDRGGTYEQYF. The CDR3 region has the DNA TGTGCCACTAGAGACAGGGGAGGTACCTACGAGCAGTACTTC.